What follows are 29 T cell receptor beta chains derived from one specimen sequenced in a study of OX40 agonist ivuxolimab in advanced cancers. This table comes from immunoSEQ multiplex PCR, and its TCRdb copy is limited to in-frame clones, with some not included. This table has about 44,000 clones, approximately 80% appearing once. Specimen: CD4+ or CD8+ T cells sorted from blood, collected in a trial of the OX40 agonist ivuxolimab. The source is an adult with an advanced solid tumor such as melanoma, head and neck, liver or kidney cancer.

This clone was seen a handful of times. The chain is built from TRBV19 and TRBJ2-1; perhaps D is TRBD1 or TRBD2 (5 bases each). This CDR3 has 15 residues. The germline V gene has CDR1 LNHDA and CDR2 SQIVND (reference sequence). The V gene lost 4 bases and the J gene lost 7 bases, with 17 bases spanning the gap. DNA of the CDR3: TGTGCCAGTAGTACCCCCTTCGGGAAGGGGAATGAGCAGTTCTTC. Amino acids: CASSTPFGKGNEQFF.

The V call is TRBV7-9, the J call TRBJ2-1; the D is unclear. Germline CDR1 is SEHNR and CDR2 is FQNEAQ (reference sequence). V lost 0 bases to trimming and J lost 9 bases, with 15 bases between them. The CDR3 extends over 15 amino acids. CDR3 sequence: CASSLAGWSRAEQFF. As DNA, the CDR3 is TGTGCCAGCAGCTTAGCCGGTTGGAGTCGCGCTGAGCAGTTCTTC.

By share of the sample, this clone is medium-sized. The rearrangement links TRBV5-1 to TRBJ1-1; 7 bases are shared with TRBD1. With V trimmed by 3 bases and J by 8 bases, 10 bases remained unmatched. CDR3 length: 14 amino acids. In germline, CDR1 is SGHRS, CDR2 YFSETQ. CDR3 in DNA: TGCGCCAGCAGCTCCCAACAGGGGCAAACCGAAGCTTTCTTT. Amino acid sequence: CASSSQQGQTEAFF. The entire variable domain, with the rest obtained from reference TRBV5-1 and TRBJ1-1, is as follows: KAGVTQTPRYLIKTRGQQVTLSCSPISGHRSVSWYQQTPGQGLQFLFEYFSETQRNKGNFPGRFSGRQFSNSRSEMNVSTLELGDSALYLCASSSQQGQTEAFFGQGTRLTVV.

The count of this clone is one. The chain uses TRBV10-3 and TRBJ2-5, with 7 bases matching TRBD1. The DNA end is a closer match to TRBJ2-7, so the J assignment may be wrong. CDR1 is ENHRY and CDR2 is SYGVKD in the germline V gene. This CDR3 has 15 amino acids. The CDR3 region has the DNA TGTGCCACCCAGGGGACAGCATTTCTCTCCTACGAGCAGTACTTC. Translation gives CATQGTAFLSYEQYF.

The J gene is TRBJ2-1, the V gene TRBV28; 8 nucleotides match TRBD2. V gave up 4 bases and J gave up 4 bases; unmatched junction bases: 15. Germline-derived CDR1 and CDR2 are MDHEN and SYDVKM. This CDR3 is 18 amino acids long. The CDR3: CASSSYTLGVAGYNEQFF. CDR3 in DNA: TGTGCCAGCAGTTCGTATACCCTCGGGGTAGCGGGATACAATGAGCAGTTCTTC.

In its sample, this clone was seen a few times. V gene TRBV19 combines with J gene TRBJ2-6; no firm D call. This CDR3 spans 16 amino acids. Germline lookup yields CDR1 LNHDA and CDR2 SQIVND (reference sequence). The V end lost 9 bases, the J end lost 0 bases, and 15 bases lay between the germline ends. The CDR3 region has the DNA TGTGCCAGCCGACCGACAATTAGCTCTGGGGCCAACGTCCTGACTTTC. Protein product: CASRPTISSGANVLTF.

The chain employs TRBV2 and TRBJ2-3; D might be TRBD1 or TRBD2, each matching 5 bases. The V and J ends lost 6 bases and 2 bases respectively, with 15 bases between them. This CDR3 is built from 15 residues. The germline gives CDR1 SNHLY, CDR2 FYNNEI. In DNA form, the CDR3 reads TGTGCCAGCAGCGGGGACCGAAGCCCCACAGATACGCAGTATTTT. Residues: CASSGDRSPTDTQYF.

This clone occurred once. The chain links TRBV28 to TRBJ1-1, with D hard to call. This CDR3 is 13 amino acids long. CDR1 is MDHEN, CDR2 SYDVKM, per germline. Deletions cut 0 bases from V and 6 bases from J, with 8 bases between. The CDR3: CASSLWVSPEAFF. For the CDR3, the DNA is TGTGCCAGCAGTTTATGGGTCAGCCCTGAAGCTTTCTTT.

The chain carries TRBV20-1 and TRBJ1-4; D remains ambiguous. Germline lookup yields CDR1 DFQATT and CDR2 SNEGSKA (reference sequence). The CDR3 consists of 11 residues. V was trimmed by 4 bases and J by 4 bases, leaving 4 bases between them. This CDR3 reads CSATDNEKLFF. The CDR3 coding sequence is TGCAGTGCTACGGATAATGAAAAACTGTTTTTT.

V is TRBV10-1 and J is TRBJ2-2; D gene unclear. CDR3 length: 13 amino acids. CDR1 is WNHNN, CDR2 SYGVQD, per germline (reference sequence). V dropped 4 bases and J dropped 6 bases, with 9 bases sitting between them. The CDR3 nucleotides are TGCGCCAGCAGTGTCCAGTTTTCCGGGGAGCTGTTTTTT. Translated, it gives CASSVQFSGELFF.

The chain links TRBV10-1 to TRBJ2-2; the D gene is possibly TRBD1 (6 bases). The CDR3 runs 12 residues. Per germline, CDR1 WNHNN and CDR2 SYGVQD (reference sequence). The V end lost 7 bases, the J end lost 6 bases, and 9 bases lay between the germline ends. This CDR3 reads CASTGAAGELFF. Written as DNA, the CDR3 is TGCGCCAGCACAGGGGCCGCCGGGGAGCTGTTTTTT.

The rearrangement joins TRBV7-9 to TRBJ2-1; 15 bases agree with TRBD2. The CDR3 totals 18 residues. The germline V gene encodes CDR1 SEHNR and CDR2 FQNEAQ (reference sequence). The junction had 7 bases not matched to a gene; V was cut back by 1 base and J by 6 bases. DNA of the CDR3: TGTGCCAGCAGCTTAGTGGGACTAGCGGGAGGATTTGGCAATGAGCAGTTCTTC. It codes for CASSLVGLAGGFGNEQFF.

This chain connects TRBV20-1 to TRBJ2-1; D possibly uses TRBD1 or TRBD2 (6 bases each). Germline V gene sequence: CDR1 DFQATT, CDR2 SNEGSKA (reference sequence). This CDR3 comprises 11 residues. Trimming took 4 bases from V and 12 from J, leaving 13 bases between them. This CDR3 is CSAIGGSVQFF. The DNA of the CDR3 is TGCAGTGCTATAGGGGGGAGCGTGCAGTTCTTC.

This chain joins TRBV15 and TRBJ1-5; no clear D gene. Trimming cost V 0 bases and J 0 bases, with 3 bases left between them. The CDR3 spans 14 residues. Germline CDR1 LNHNV, CDR2 YYDKDF (reference sequence). The CDR3 sequence is CATSRDTSNQPQHF. Here the CDR3 DNA reads TGTGCCACCAGCAGAGACACTAGCAATCAGCCCCAGCATTTT.

V gene TRBV6-5 combines with J gene TRBJ1-5, with 7 bases fitting TRBD1. CDR1 is MNHEY, CDR2 SVGAGI, per germline. V shed 6 bases, J shed 0 bases, and the junction held 2 bases outside the gene matches. This CDR3 is built from 14 residues. The DNA of the CDR3 is TGTGCCAGCAGGGGACAGCTTAGCAATCAGCCCCAGCATTTT. Translating gives CASRGQLSNQPQHF.

This clone was seen only once. V is TRBV28 and J is TRBJ1-4; 7 bases fit TRBD1. The V and J ends lost 7 bases and 7 bases, in that order; junction bases with no gene match: 9. This CDR3 contains 14 residues. Germline V gives CDR1 MDHEN, CDR2 SYDVKM. Written as DNA, the CDR3 is TGTGCCAGCACCATAGGGGGCCCTCTTGAAAAACTGTTTTTT. Encoded protein: CASTIGGPLEKLFF.

The chain uses TRBV18 and TRBJ2-5; 11 bases match TRBD2. The germline gives CDR1 KGHSH, CDR2 LQKENI. The CDR3 length is 14 residues. The V segment lost 2 bases and the J segment 4 bases; nucleotides outside the gene matches: 0. The CDR3 DNA is TGTGCCAGCTCACCAACTAGCGGGGGAGAGACCCAGTACTTC. It yields the protein CASSPTSGGETQYF.

The genes are TRBV21-1 and TRBJ2-5; TRBD1, the table's D call, lacks a check against the DNA. TRBV21-1 is shown as a pseudogene. CDR3 length equals 14 residues. The CDR3 bases are TGTGCCAGCAGAACCGACAGGGGGAGAGAGACCCAGTACTTC. As protein: CASRTDRGRETQYF.

This clone was seen just once. V usage is TRBV15 and J usage is TRBJ2-6; tentatively, D is TRBD1 or TRBD2 (5 bases each). The CDR3 consists of 16 residues. Trimming took off 3 bases at V and 0 bases at J, with 9 bases between the two ends. CDR1 is LNHNV, CDR2 YYDKDF, per germline (reference sequence). The CDR3: CATSSGADSGANVLTF. The CDR3 DNA reads TGTGCCACCAGCAGCGGGGCAGACTCTGGGGCCAACGTCCTGACTTTC.

The chain links TRBV28 to TRBJ2-6; D uncertain. The V end lost 7 bases, the J end lost 0 bases, and 10 bases lay between the germline ends. This CDR3 has 15 amino acids. The V gene's germline CDR1 is MDHEN and CDR2 SYDVKM. Here the CDR3 reads CASTAYLSGANVLTF. In DNA form, the CDR3 reads TGTGCCAGCACCGCTTACCTCTCTGGGGCCAACGTCCTGACTTTC.

This clone was seen a few times. J is TRBJ1-1 and V is TRBV30, with TRBD1 identical over 7 bases. V trimming: 8 bases; J trimming: 3 bases; junction bases outside the gene matches: 9. The CDR3 is 13 residues long. Germline V lookup: CDR1 GTSNPN, CDR2 SVGIG (reference sequence). The CDR3: CAGARGRDTEAFF. CDR3 coding DNA: TGTGCCGGAGCGAGGGGGCGCGACACTGAAGCTTTCTTT.

This sequence joins TRBV7-2 and TRBJ1-2, with D unresolved. The CDR3 spans 15 residues. Germline V gene data show CDR1 as SGHTA and CDR2 as FQGNSA. V was trimmed by 4 bases and J by 2 bases, leaving 14 bases between them. The CDR3 bases are TGTGCCAGCAGCTCCGACTTTACATTAAACTATGGCTACACCTTC. Translation gives CASSSDFTLNYGYTF.

V is TRBV9 and J is TRBJ1-4, with D possibly being TRBD1 (5 bases). The germline V gene encodes CDR1 SGDLS and CDR2 YYNGEE. Trimming pared 4 bases from V and 10 bases from J, leaving 23 bases between. CDR3 length: 16 residues. The CDR3 spells CASSPGGGTSFGKLFF. The CDR3 region has the DNA TGTGCCAGCAGCCCCGGTGGGGGAACCTCCTTTGGAAAACTGTTTTTT. Full variable domain (outside the CDR3, taken from reference TRBV9 and TRBJ1-4): DSGVTQTPKHLITATGQRVTLRCSPRSGDLSVYWYQQSLDQGLQFLIQYYNGEERAKGNILERFSAQQFPDLHSELNLSSLELGDSALYFCASSPGGGTSFGKLFFGSGTQLSVL.

The chain employs TRBV18 and TRBJ1-5; D might be TRBD1 (6 bases). The CDR3 sequence is 14 residues long. CDR1 and CDR2 from the germline V gene are KGHSH and LQKENI. Deletions cut 2 bases from V and 7 bases from J, with 12 bases between. CDR3 sequence (DNA): TGTGCCAGCTCACCATCGGGAGGGGGACAGCCCCAGCATTTT. Translating it yields CASSPSGGGQPQHF.

The V call is TRBV7-9, the J call TRBJ2-7; 11 nucleotides match TRBD1. Germline V gene sequence: CDR1 SEHNR, CDR2 FQNEAQ (reference sequence). This CDR3 spans 13 amino acids. DNA for the CDR3: TGTGCAGAAGAGGGGACAGGGGGGTACGAGCAGTACTTC. It specifies CAEEGTGGYEQYF.

The V call is TRBV19, the J call TRBJ2-7; 11 bases match TRBD1. Germline values: CDR1 LNHDA, CDR2 SQIVND (reference sequence). J lost 4 bases, V lost 3 bases, and 11 bases had no gene match. This CDR3 spans 17 amino acids. The CDR3 spells CASSISFGGTGGYEQYF. The DNA for the CDR3 is TGTGCCAGTAGTATTAGTTTTGGCGGGACAGGGGGATACGAGCAGTACTTC.

The chain uses TRBV18 and TRBJ1-3; no firm D call. V was cut by 2 bases and J by 0 bases, with 17 bases left in between. Germline V gene lookup returns CDR1 KGHSH and CDR2 LQKENI. This CDR3 region has 18 residues. The CDR3 DNA reads as TGTGCCAGCTCACCAGGGTCACCTCTCTACCCCTCTGGAAACACCATATATTTT. Its protein is CASSPGSPLYPSGNTIYF.

The genes are TRBV7-2 and TRBJ2-1, with 8 bases identical to TRBD1. Germline CDR1 is SGHTA and CDR2 is FQGNSA. CDR3 size: 18 residues. V trimming: 6 bases; J trimming: 3 bases; junction bases outside the gene matches: 16. CDR3 in DNA: TGTGCCAGCAGTCCCTCCGTGAGACAGGGGATTGGCTACAATGAGCAGTTCTTC. Residues: CASSPSVRQGIGYNEQFF. The full variable domain, rest sourced from reference TRBV7-2 and TRBJ2-1, is GAGVSQSPSNKVTEKGKDVELRCDPISGHTALYWYRQSLGQGLEFLIYFQGNSAPDKSGLPSDRFSAERTGGSVSTLTIQRTQQEDSAVYLCASSPSVRQGIGYNEQFFGPGTRLTVL.

J is TRBJ2-7 and V is TRBV30; D assignment may be TRBD1 or TRBD2 (6 bases each). V gave up 7 bases and J gave up 5 bases, with 15 bases separating them. Germline V CDR1 and CDR2: GTSNPN, SVGIG (reference sequence). This CDR3 has 12 amino acids. This chain's CDR3 is CAYRGASHEQYF. The CDR3 DNA sequence: TGTGCCTATAGGGGGGCGAGCCACGAGCAGTACTTC.